Detailed here is one T cell receptor beta chain. Its antigen remains unidentified. Base qualities are not recorded, but no much larger clone differs from it by a single base. CDR1 and CDR2 (GTSNPN, SVGIG) derive from the germline V gene (reference sequence). V trim: 5 bases; J trim: 0 bases; unmatched bases: 4. The CDR3 holds 14 amino acids from the cysteine to the phenylalanine. Only the CDR3 portion is preserved as DNA: 42 bases, with reading frame beginning at the first base. Focal radiation therapy combined with CTLA-4 blockade (ipilimumab) was tested in patients with chemo-refractory metastatic non-small-cell lung cancer. The sample is drawn from a study of radiotherapy plus CTLA-4 blockade in lung cancer (dated by TCRdb to 2017 to 2018). Regarding the study in general: Among enrolled patients, approximately 18% had an objective response and 25% to 40% reached disease control.

Overall study outcomes, separate from this receptor: Increased serum interferon-beta after radiation, together with early dynamic changes in blood T cell clones, were reported to be the strongest predictors of response. TCR clones derived from tumors expanded in peripheral blood after treatment with radiotherapy and ipilimumab.

Library construction relied on the immunoSEQ multiplex PCR assay. In TCRdb, the immuneACCESS table is reduced to in-frame sequences with V and J assigned. These tables do not hold every clone; where another copy was compared, an unresolved V gene accounts for under half, and the others remain unexplained. This sample is represented by tens of thousands of clones; less than 85% of them were singletons. 8.5% to 14% of the sample rests with the top ten. This clonotype was obtained from a human donor with non-small cell lung cancer who had stable disease on radiotherapy plus ipilimumab. The source material was peripheral blood, sampled from a patient treated with radiotherapy plus ipilimumab. The chain is encoded by TRBV30 joined to TRBJ1-3; 7 bases in the middle match TRBD1. The CDR3 region reads CAWGQVFSGNTIYF. The DNA reads TGTGCCTGGGGACAGGTATTCTCTGGAAACACCATATATTTT.